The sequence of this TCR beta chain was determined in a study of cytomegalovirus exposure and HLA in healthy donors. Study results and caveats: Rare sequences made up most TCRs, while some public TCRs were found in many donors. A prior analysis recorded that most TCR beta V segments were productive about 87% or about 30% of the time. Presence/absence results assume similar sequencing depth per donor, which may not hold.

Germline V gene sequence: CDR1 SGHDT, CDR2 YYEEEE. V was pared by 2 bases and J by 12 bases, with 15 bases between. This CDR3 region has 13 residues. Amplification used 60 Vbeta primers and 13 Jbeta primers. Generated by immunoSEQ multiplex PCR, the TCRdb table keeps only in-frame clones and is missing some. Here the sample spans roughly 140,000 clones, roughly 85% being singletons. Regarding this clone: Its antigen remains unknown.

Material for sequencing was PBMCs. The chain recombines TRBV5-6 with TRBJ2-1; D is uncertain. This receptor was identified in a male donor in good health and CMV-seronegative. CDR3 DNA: TGTGCCAGCAGCTTAGGTCATAAAGCAGGGCAGTTCTTC. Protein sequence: CASSLGHKAGQFF.